This T cell receptor (beta chain) was found in a study of OX40 agonist ivuxolimab in advanced cancers. Study as a whole: Ivuxolimab, an agonistic anti-OX40 (CD134) antibody, was given to patients.

The assay was immunoSEQ multiplex PCR, and TCRdb's table has in-frame clones only and misses some. The sample contains roughly 60,000 clones, 80% to 90% of which appear only once. The CDR3 totals 14 residues. Per the germline V gene, CDR1 is SGHRS and CDR2 is YFSETQ. V lost 5 bases to trimming and J lost 7 bases, with 16 bases between them. The source was CD4+ or CD8+ T cells sorted from blood, collected in a trial of the OX40 agonist ivuxolimab. The rearrangement links TRBV5-1 to TRBJ1-3; D remains ambiguous. This clonotype originated in an adult with an advanced solid tumor such as melanoma, head and neck, liver or kidney cancer. The DNA of the CDR3 is TGCGCCAGCAGGTCAGAATTACCTACCAACACCATATATTTT. Translating it yields CASRSELPTNTIYF.